The T cell receptor beta chain under discussion was sequenced for a study of T cell responses to AZD1222 COVID-19 vaccine. Study-wide results and limits: Repertoire collection took place solely once the T cell response had peaked. Donors skewed white British and female; clonal diversity was possibly underestimated. With dominance at 160-218 and 743-854, vaccine-associated CD4 TCRs spanned spike.

As for this clone: Its antigen is not known.

The protocol was immunoSEQ multiplex PCR, while the TCRdb copy is restricted to in-frame clones and leaves out a portion. The profile covers some 71,000 clones, with roughly 87% appearing a single time and more than 25% taken by the ten largest. Trimming cost V 3 bases and J 4 bases, with 8 bases left between them. The CDR3 runs to 13 residues. From germline, CDR1 is MRHNA and CDR2 SNTAGT. The gene calls are TRBV6-4 and TRBJ2-3, with D possibly TRBD2 on 5 matching bases. This receptor was identified in an adult who received the AZD1222 COVID-19 vaccine. Here the sequenced sample was peripheral blood, taken 28 days after the second AZD1222 dose. CDR3: CASSESGSDTQYF. CDR3 nucleotide sequence: TGTGCCAGCAGTGAATCGGGATCAGATACGCAGTATTTT.